The clone carrying this T cell receptor beta chain was counted ten times or more. The antigen is not known. Germline CDR1 reads SQVTM; CDR2 reads ANQGSEA. Deletions cut 6 bases from V and 7 bases from J, with 18 bases between. This CDR3 has 13 amino acids. The data stem from a study of response to subunit inactivated influenza vaccine. Study-wide results and caveats: It was suggested by the authors that few new T cells are recruited by each seasonal influenza vaccination.

From the RT-PCR reads, TCRdb called clonotypes with MiXCR, one entry per CDR3 protein. This sample yields about 520,000 distinct CDR3 sequences, of which roughly 7.6% are seen a single time; approximately 14% belongs to the top ten. This clonotype originated in a man aged 50 to 69 who received an inactivated influenza vaccine. Sample: PBMCs from blood, taken around 25 months after vaccination. The chain links TRBV29-1 to TRBJ2-5, with D perhaps matching TRBD2 (6 bases). The CDR3 here is CSVGGADELTQYF. DNA for the CDR3: TGCAGCGTGGGGGGTGCGGACGAGTTGACCCAGTACTTC.